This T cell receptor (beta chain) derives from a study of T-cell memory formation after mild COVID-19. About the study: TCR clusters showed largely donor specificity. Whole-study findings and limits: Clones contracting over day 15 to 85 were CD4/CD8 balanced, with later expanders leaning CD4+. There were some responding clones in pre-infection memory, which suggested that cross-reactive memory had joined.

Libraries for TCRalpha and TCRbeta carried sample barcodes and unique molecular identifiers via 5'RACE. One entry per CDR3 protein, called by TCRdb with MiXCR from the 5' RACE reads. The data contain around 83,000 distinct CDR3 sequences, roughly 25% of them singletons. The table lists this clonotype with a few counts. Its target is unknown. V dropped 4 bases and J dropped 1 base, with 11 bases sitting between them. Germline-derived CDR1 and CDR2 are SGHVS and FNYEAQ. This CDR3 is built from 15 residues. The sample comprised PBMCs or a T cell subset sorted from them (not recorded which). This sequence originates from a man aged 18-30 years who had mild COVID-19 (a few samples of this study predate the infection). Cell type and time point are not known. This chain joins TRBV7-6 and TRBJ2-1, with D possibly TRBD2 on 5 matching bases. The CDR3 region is CASSSPGGSYNEQFF. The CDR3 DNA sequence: TGTGCCAGCAGCTCGCCCGGCGGGTCCTACAATGAGCAGTTCTTC.